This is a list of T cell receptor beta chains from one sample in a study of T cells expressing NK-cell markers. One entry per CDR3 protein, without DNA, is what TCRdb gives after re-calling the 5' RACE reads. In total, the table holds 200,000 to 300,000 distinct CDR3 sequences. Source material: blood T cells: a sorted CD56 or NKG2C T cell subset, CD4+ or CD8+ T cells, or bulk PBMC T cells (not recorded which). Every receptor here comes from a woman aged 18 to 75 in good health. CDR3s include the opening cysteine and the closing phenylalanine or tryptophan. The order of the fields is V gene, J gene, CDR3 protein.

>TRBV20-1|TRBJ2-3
CSARGQGSTDTQYF
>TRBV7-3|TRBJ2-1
CASSSHLSYNEQFF
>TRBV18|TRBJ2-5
CASSPWLETQYF
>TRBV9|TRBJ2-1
CASSVEGGTYNEQFF
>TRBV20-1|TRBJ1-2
CSARKGTDGYTF
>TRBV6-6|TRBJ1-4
CASSYSRDRGFF
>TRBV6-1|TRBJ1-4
CASSRDRSNEKLFF
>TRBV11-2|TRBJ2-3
CASSWSGRTPDTQYF
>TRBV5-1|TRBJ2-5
CASRPTGNQETQYF
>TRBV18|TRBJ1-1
CASSPASGRDTEAFF
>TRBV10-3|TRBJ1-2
CAISEGTGGGYTF
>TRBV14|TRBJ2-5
CASSQDPTGGKETQYF
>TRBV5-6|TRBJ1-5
CASSLEGQQPQHF
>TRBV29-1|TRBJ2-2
CSVGRLAANTGELFF
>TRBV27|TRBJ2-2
CASSFEGYTGELFF
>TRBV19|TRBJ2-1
CASRLAGGNNEQFF
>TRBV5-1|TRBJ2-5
CASSETTGAETQYF
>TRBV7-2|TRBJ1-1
CASSFTADLNTEAFF
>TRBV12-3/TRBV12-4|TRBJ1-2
CASTKTGGAVYGYTF
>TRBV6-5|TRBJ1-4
CASSTSGKLFF
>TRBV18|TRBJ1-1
CASSPSIVGVNTEAFF
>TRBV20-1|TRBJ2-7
CSATDRAGEQYF
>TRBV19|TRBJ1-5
CASSTGQGRDQPQHF
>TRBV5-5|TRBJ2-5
CASSVPATQETQYF
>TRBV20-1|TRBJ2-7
CSARDRAGVTYEQYF
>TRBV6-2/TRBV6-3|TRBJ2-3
CASSSRPPGLAASSTDTQYF
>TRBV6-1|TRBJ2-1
CASSPSGPSYNEQFF
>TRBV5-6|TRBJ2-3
CASSVSGAKRHTDTQYF
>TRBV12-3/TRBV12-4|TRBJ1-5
CASSESQPQHF
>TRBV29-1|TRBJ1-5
CSVATGADQPQHF